This entry concerns a single T cell receptor (beta chain). This specimen belongs to a study of blood T cell repertoires in COVID-19. Study details: Acute and convalescent COVID-19 specimens originated in the United States, Italy and Spain. In each case, the material was cDNA or gDNA derived from T cells, B-cell-depleted T cells, or PBMCs.

V lost 7 bases to trimming and J lost 4 bases, with 13 bases between them. Per the germline V gene, CDR1 is MNHEY and CDR2 is SMNVEV (reference sequence). There are 13 residues in the CDR3. Profiled with immunoSEQ multiplex PCR; TCRdb holds only in-frame clones, not every one. The sample includes more than 150,000 clones, approximately 86% of them seen just once. The V gene is TRBV27, the J gene TRBJ1-1; a weak D match, TRBD1 (6 bases). This receptor was identified in an older woman with acute or convalescent COVID-19. The material sequenced was peripheral blood. The CDR3 sequence: CASTRTGSTEAFF. The CDR3 coding sequence is TGTGCCAGCACTAGAACAGGGTCCACTGAAGCTTTCTTT.